This TCR beta chain was sequenced in a study of T cells expressing NK-cell markers. The overall study: Sorted CD3+CD56+NKG2C+, CD3+CD56+NKG2C- and CD3+CD56-NKG2C+ T-cell subsets were beta-chain profiled. Eight donors were sequenced, of whom seven were HCMV-seropositive, while the remaining one was HCMV-seronegative.

TCR beta cDNA was generated via 5'RACE template switching incorporating UMIs. From the 5' RACE reads, TCRdb lists one entry per CDR3 protein and no DNA. Its table records roughly 150,000 distinct CDR3 sequences. General observations from the study: Once again these clonotypes came out on top in the CD3+CD56-NKG2C+ fraction of a few donors.

Points on this clonotype: The antigen remains unidentified.

The CDR3 is made up of 12 amino acids. Per germline, CDR1 MNHNY and CDR2 SVGAGI (reference sequence). The sequence was obtained from a woman aged 18 to 75 in good health. Sequencing was done on a sample of blood T cells: a sorted CD56 or NKG2C T cell subset, CD4+ or CD8+ T cells, or bulk PBMC T cells (not recorded which). The chain combines TRBV6-6 with TRBJ2-2. CDR3 loop: CASIERTGELFF.